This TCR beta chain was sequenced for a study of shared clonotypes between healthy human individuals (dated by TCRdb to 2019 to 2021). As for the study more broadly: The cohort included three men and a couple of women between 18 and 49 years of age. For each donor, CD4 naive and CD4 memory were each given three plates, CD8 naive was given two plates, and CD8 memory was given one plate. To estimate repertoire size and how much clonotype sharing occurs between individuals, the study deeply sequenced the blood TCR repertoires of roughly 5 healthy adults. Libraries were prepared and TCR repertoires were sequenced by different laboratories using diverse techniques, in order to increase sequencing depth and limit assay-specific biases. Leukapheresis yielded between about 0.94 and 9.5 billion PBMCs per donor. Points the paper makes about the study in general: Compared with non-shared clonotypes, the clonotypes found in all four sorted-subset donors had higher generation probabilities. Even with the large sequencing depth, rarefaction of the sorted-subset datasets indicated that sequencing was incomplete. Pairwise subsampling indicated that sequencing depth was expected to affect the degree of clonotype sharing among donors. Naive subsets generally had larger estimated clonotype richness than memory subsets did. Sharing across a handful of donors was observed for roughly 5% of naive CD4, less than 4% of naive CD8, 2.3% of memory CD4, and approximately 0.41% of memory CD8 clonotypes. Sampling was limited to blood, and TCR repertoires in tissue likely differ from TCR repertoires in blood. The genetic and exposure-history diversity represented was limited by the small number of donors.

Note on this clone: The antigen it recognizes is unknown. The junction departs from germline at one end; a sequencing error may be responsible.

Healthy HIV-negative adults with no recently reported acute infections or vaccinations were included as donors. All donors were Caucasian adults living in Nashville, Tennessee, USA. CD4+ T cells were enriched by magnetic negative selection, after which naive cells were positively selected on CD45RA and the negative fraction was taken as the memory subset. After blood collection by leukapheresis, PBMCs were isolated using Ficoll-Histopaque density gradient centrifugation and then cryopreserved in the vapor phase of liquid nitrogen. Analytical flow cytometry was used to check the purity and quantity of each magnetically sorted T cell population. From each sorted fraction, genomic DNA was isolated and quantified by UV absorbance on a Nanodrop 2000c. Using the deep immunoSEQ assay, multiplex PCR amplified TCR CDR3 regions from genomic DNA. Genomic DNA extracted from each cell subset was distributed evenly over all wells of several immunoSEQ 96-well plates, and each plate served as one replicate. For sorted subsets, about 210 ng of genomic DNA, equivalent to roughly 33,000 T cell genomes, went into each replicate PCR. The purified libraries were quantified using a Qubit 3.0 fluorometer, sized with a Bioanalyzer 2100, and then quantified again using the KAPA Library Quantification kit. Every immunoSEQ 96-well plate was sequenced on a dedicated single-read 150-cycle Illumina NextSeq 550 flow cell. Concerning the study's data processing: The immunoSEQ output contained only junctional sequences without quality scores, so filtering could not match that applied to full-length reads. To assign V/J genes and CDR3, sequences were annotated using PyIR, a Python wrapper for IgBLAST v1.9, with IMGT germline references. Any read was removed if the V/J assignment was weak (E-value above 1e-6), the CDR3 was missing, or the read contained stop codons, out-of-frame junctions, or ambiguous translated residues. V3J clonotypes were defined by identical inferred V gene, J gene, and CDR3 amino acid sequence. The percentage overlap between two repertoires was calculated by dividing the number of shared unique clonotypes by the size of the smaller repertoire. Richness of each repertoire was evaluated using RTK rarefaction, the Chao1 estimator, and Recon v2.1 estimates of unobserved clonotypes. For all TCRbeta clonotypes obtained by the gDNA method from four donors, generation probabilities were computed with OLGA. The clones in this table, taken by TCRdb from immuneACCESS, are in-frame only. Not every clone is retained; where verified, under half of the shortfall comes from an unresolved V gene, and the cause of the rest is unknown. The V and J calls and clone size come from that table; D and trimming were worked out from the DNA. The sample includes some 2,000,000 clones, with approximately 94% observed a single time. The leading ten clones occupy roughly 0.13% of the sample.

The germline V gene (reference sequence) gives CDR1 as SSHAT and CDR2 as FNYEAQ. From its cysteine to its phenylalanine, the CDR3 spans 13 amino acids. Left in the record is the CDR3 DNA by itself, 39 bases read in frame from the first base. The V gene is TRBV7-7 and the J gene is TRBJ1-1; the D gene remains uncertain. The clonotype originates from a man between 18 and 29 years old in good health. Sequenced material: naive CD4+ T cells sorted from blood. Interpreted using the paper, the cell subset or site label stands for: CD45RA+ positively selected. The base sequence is TGTGCTAGCAGCTTAATAGAGAACACTGAAGCTTTCTTT. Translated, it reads CASSLIENTEAFF.